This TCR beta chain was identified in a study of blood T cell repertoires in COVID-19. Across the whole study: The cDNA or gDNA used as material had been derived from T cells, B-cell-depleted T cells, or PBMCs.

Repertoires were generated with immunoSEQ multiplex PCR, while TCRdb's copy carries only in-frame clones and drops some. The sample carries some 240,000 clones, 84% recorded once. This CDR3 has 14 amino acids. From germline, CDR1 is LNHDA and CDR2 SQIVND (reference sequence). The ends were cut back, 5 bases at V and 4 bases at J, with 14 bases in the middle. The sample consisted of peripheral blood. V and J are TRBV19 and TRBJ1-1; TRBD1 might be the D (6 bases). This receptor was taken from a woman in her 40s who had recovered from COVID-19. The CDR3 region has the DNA TGTGCCAGTAGTTACTCCGGGACACTCACTGAAGCTTTCTTT. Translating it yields CASSYSGTLTEAFF.